One sample yielded the 14 T cell receptor beta chains listed below, sequenced in a study of shared clonotypes between healthy human individuals. Produced via immunoSEQ multiplex PCR; TCRdb's table is partial and in-frame only. The sample holds about 2.4 million clones, 90% to 95% seen once. Material for sequencing was naive CD4+ T cells sorted from blood. This sample's subset: CD45RA+ positively selected. These TCRs come from a man between 18 and 29 years old in good health.

The chain couples TRBV5-6 to TRBJ1-6; D might be TRBD1 (5 bases). This CDR3 region has 15 residues. Germline V gene lookup returns CDR1 SGHDT and CDR2 YYEEEE. Trimming shortened V by 6 bases and J by 8 bases, and 18 bases separated the two germline ends. CDR3 coding DNA: TGTGCCAGCAAGCGCCAGGGAATCGGGTATTCACCCCTCCACTTT. Its translation: CASKRQGIGYSPLHF. The whole variable domain, filled in from reference TRBV5-6 and TRBJ1-6, reads DAGVTQSPTHLIKTRGQQVTLRCSPKSGHDTVSWYQQALGQGPQFIFQYYEEEERQRGNFPDRFSGHQFPNYSSELNVNALLLGDSALYLCASKRQGIGYSPLHFGNGTRLTVT.

This clone has a handful of counts. This chain uses TRBV19 with TRBJ1-5, with TRBD1 matching over 7 bases. Germline loops: CDR1 LNHDA, CDR2 SQIVND (reference sequence). After removal of 4 bases from V and 6 bases from J, the junction contained 3 bases not matched to a gene. There are 13 residues in the CDR3. CDR3 nucleotide sequence: TGTGCCAGTAGTACACAGGGGACTCAGCCCCAGCATTTT. This translates into CASSTQGTQPQHF.

The chain joins TRBV5-4 to TRBJ2-2; D perhaps matches TRBD1 (5 bases). The CDR3 loop spans 16 amino acids. V was cut by 3 bases and J by 5 bases, with 17 bases left in between. Per the germline V gene, CDR1 is SGHNT and CDR2 is YYREEE (reference sequence). CDR3 sequence (DNA): TGTGCCAGCAGCTCACCAAGAGACAGCTTGACCGGGGAGCTGTTTTTT. Protein sequence: CASSSPRDSLTGELFF.

The J gene is TRBJ2-3, the V gene TRBV10-3; TRBD2 matches at 8 bases. Germline V gene sequence: CDR1 ENHRY, CDR2 SYGVKD. V gave up 1 base and J gave up 2 bases; unmatched junction bases: 5. CDR3 length: 16 amino acids. The CDR3 protein is CAISELTSGYTDTQYF. For the CDR3, the DNA is TGTGCCATCAGTGAGTTAACTAGCGGCTACACAGATACGCAGTATTTT.

The chain combines TRBV6-4 with TRBJ2-1; TRBD2 aligns across 8 bases. V dropped 6 bases and J dropped 4; count of bases not matched to a gene: 5. The length of the CDR3 is 14 residues. CDR1 and CDR2 (germline): MRHNA, SNTAGT. The CDR3 region has the DNA TGTGCCAGCAGGAGAGCGGGGGATTACAATGAGCAGTTCTTC. The encoded protein is CASRRAGDYNEQFF.

The chain has TRBV2 and TRBJ1-1, with unresolved D. Trimming removed 5 bases at V and 5 bases at J, with 15 bases between. In germline, CDR1 is SNHLY, CDR2 FYNNEI. The CDR3 covers 14 residues. The CDR3 DNA reads TGTGCCAGCAGTCCAGATCCGGGAGGGACTGAAGCTTTCTTT. This encodes CASSPDPGGTEAFF.

As DNA, the CDR3 is TGTGCCAGCGCCCCGGAGAAAGTTAATTCACCCCTCCACTTT. Translating it yields CASAPEKVNSPLHF. The chain couples TRBV2 to TRBJ1-6; D not resolved. There are 14 residues in the CDR3. Germline CDR1 and CDR2: SNHLY and FYNNEI. Trimming removed 8 bases at V and 6 bases at J, with 14 bases between.

This rearrangement joins TRBV10-3 to TRBJ2-6; D remains unclear. The CDR3 consists of 15 residues. Per the germline V gene, CDR1 is ENHRY and CDR2 is SYGVKD. Trimming pared 4 bases from V and 0 bases from J, leaving 7 bases between. CDR3 region: CAISGQASGANVLTF. The DNA for the CDR3 is TGTGCCATCAGTGGGCAGGCCTCTGGGGCCAACGTCCTGACTTTC.

This sequence joins TRBV6-6 and TRBJ2-7, with 10 bases fitting TRBD1. V gave up 8 bases and J gave up 3 bases; unmatched junction bases: 7. The CDR3 is made up of 14 amino acids. CDR1 and CDR2 (germline): MNHNY, SVGAGI (reference sequence). CDR3 DNA sequence: TGTGCCAGCCGATCGGGGACAGGGGACTACGAGCAGTACTTC. This encodes CASRSGTGDYEQYF.

The chain employs TRBV6-1 and TRBJ1-2; D is uncertain. V was trimmed by 7 bases and J by 1 base, leaving 13 bases between them. This CDR3 is 14 amino acids long. CDR1 and CDR2 from the germline V gene are MNHNS and SASEGT. The CDR3 sequence: CASKVTTVNYGYTF. The CDR3 DNA is TGTGCCAGCAAAGTGACTACCGTTAACTATGGCTACACCTTC.

The genes are TRBV7-9 and TRBJ2-5; possible D gene TRBD1, 5 bases. The CDR3 has 13 amino acids. Germline CDR1 is SEHNR and CDR2 is FQNEAQ (reference sequence). The V and J ends lost 6 bases and 2 bases respectively, with 10 bases between them. The CDR3 loop is CASSRQFQETQYF. The CDR3 DNA follows: TGTGCCAGCAGTCGACAGTTTCAAGAGACCCAGTACTTC.

With respect to this clone: The same CDR3 can be traced to other DNA sequences in this sample. The chain recombines TRBV5-1 with TRBJ1-4; 9 nucleotides agree with TRBD1. The CDR3 is made up of 14 amino acids. Germline V gives CDR1 SGHRS, CDR2 YFSETQ. Trimming took 3 bases from V and 8 from J; bases not matched to a gene: 5. The DNA for the CDR3 is TGCGCCAGCAGCTCGGGACAGGGAGGAGAAAAACTGTTTTTT. This encodes CASSSGQGGEKLFF.

The chain is built from TRBV10-3 and TRBJ1-2; D possibly corresponds to TRBD1 (5 bases). The V end lost 11 bases, the J end lost 8 bases, and 18 bases lay between the germline ends. CDR3 length equals 12 residues. In germline, CDR1 is ENHRY, CDR2 SYGVKD. The CDR3 spells CASLGGFGGYTF. Here the CDR3 DNA reads TGTGCCTCCCTTGGGGGGTTTGGCGGCTACACCTTC.

The CDR3 nucleotides are TGTGCCAGCAGCTTGGTCGGGTCTCCTGCGGGGGGTTACGAGCAGTACTTC. This encodes CASSLVGSPAGGYEQYF. The V call is TRBV5-8, the J call TRBJ2-7, with 8 bases aligning to TRBD2. The trim removed 0 bases at V and 4 bases at J, leaving 12 bases unmatched. In germline, CDR1 is SGHTS, CDR2 YDEGEE. This CDR3 has 17 residues.